These T cell receptor beta chains were read from a single sample in a study of blood T cell repertoires in COVID-19. Some clones are missing from TCRdb's copy, which holds only in-frame ones; the method was immunoSEQ multiplex PCR. The data show 270,000 or so clones, with under 90% seen just once and 7.5% to 10% held by the top ten. The sequenced material came from peripheral blood. The receptors were sampled from a woman in her forties or fifties who had recovered from COVID-19. Both conserved end residues are part of each CDR3. D genes are given only for firm matches. Clone sizes are given selectively: once, few, many, or a class where the clone is expanded.

abundance,len,d_gene,v_gene,j_gene,CDR3aa,CDR3nt
.,18,TRBD2,TRBV7-3,TRBJ2-1,CASSSQSGGTRGRNEQFF,TGTGCCAGCAGCTCGCAATCGGGGGGTACAAGGGGTCGGAATGAGCAGTTCTTC
few,15,.,TRBV5-1,TRBJ1-5,CASSPGGAGVQPQHF,TGCGCCAGCAGCCCCGGGGGAGCCGGAGTACAGCCCCAGCATTTT
once,13,TRBD2,TRBV11-3,TRBJ2-1,CASSFSGGNEQFF,TGTGCCAGCAGCTTTAGCGGGGGAAATGAGCAGTTCTTC
.,16,.,TRBV27,TRBJ1-5,CASSLSGQGRYQPQHF,TGTGCCAGCAGTTTATCGGGGCAGGGCCGCTATCAGCCCCAGCATTTT
.,16,TRBD2,TRBV28,TRBJ2-5,CASSLGAGVGEETQYF,TGTGCCAGCAGTTTGGGTGCGGGAGTAGGAGAAGAGACCCAGTACTTC
.,16,.,TRBV19,TRBJ2-7,CASSIDGGTGSFAQYF,TGTGCCAGTAGTATAGACGGGGGGACAGGCAGCTTCGCGCAGTACTTC
.,13,TRBD2,TRBV11-1,TRBJ2-1,CASSFGLAAFQFF,TGTGCCAGCAGCTTTGGACTAGCGGCTTTCCAGTTCTTC
.,15,.,TRBV7-2,TRBJ1-5,CASSSRTVWSQPQHF,TGTGCCAGCAGCTCCCGGACAGTTTGGAGTCAGCCCCAGCATTTT
.,16,.,TRBV7-2,TRBJ2-3,CASSSLPGGNSDTQYF,TGTGCCAGCAGCTCCCTCCCCGGAGGGAATAGCGATACGCAGTATTTT
many,16,.,TRBV7-2,TRBJ1-1,CASSRKTLYRNTEAFF,TGTGCCAGCAGCCGTAAAACCTTGTACAGGAACACTGAAGCTTTCTTT
.,13,.,TRBV6-1,TRBJ2-3,CASSEAASDTQYF,TGTGCCAGCAGTGAAGCGGCTTCAGATACGCAGTATTTT
.,15,.,TRBV19,TRBJ1-5,CASSIGQLSNQPQHF,TGTGCCAGTAGTATAGGACAGCTTAGCAATCAGCCCCAGCATTTT
.,16,.,TRBV29-1,TRBJ2-3,CSVGFRDSPLRDTQYF,TGCAGCGTCGGATTCAGAGACTCCCCCCTCAGAGATACGCAGTATTTT
.,13,.,TRBV7-3,TRBJ2-5,CASSSRGGETQYF,TGTGCCAGCAGCTCAAGGGGGGGAGAGACCCAGTACTTC